These 29 T cell receptor beta chains came from one sample sequenced in a study of human CD4 T cells and Enterobacteriaceae. All CD4+ cells other than CD45RA+CCR7+CD95- naive cells were sorted as memory, over 98% pure. Produced via immunoSEQ multiplex PCR; TCRdb's table is partial and in-frame only. The table shows some 30,000 clones, with just under 85% occurring only once. What was sequenced was memory CD4+ T cells from blood. All receptors come from a human donor in good health.

CDR3 DNA sequence: TGTGCCAGCAGCGTCGGGACTAGCGGGATGGCCAATGAGCAGTTCTTC. Its translation: CASSVGTSGMANEQFF. The chain links TRBV9 to TRBJ2-1, with TRBD2 identical over 13 bases. The CDR3 is 16 residues long. V was pared by 2 bases and J by 6 bases, with 5 bases of the junction left unmatched. Germline values: CDR1 SGDLS, CDR2 YYNGEE.

CDR3 nucleotide sequence: TGTGCCAGCAGCAAAGGGGCTAGCGGGAGCCCCGAGTGGACAGATACGCAGTATTTT. It yields the protein CASSKGASGSPEWTDTQYF. V and J are TRBV21-1 and TRBJ2-3; the table's D gene call, TRBD2, was not cross checked with the DNA. TRBV21-1 is given as a pseudogene. The CDR3 has 19 residues.

The count of this clone is one. The chain carries TRBV7-2 and TRBJ1-3; a possible D gene is TRBD1 (5 bases). The CDR3 runs 14 residues. The V gene lost 5 bases and the J gene lost 0 bases, with 8 bases spanning the gap. Germline CDR1 SGHTA, CDR2 FQGNSA. The CDR3 here is CASSRDSSGNTIYF. CDR3 bases: TGTGCCAGCAGCCGCGACAGCTCTGGAAACACCATATATTTT.

This clone was picked up one time. The CDR3 region has the DNA TGTGCCAGCAGCTTATCTGCGGGGATCTCCTACGAGCAGTACTTC. Amino acids: CASSLSAGISYEQYF. The V and J genes are TRBV7-3 and TRBJ2-7; perhaps TRBD2 as D (6 bases). The V end was cut by 2 bases, the J end by 0 bases, with 11 bases between. Germline assignment: CDR1 SGHTA and CDR2 FQGTGA. The CDR3 is 15 amino acids.

This clone appeared a few times. This chain joins TRBV27 and TRBJ2-7; TRBD2 aligns across 12 bases. The CDR3 sequence is 14 residues long. The V gene end was trimmed by 4 bases and the J gene end by 9 bases; junction bases not matched to a gene: 7. CDR1 MNHEY and CDR2 SMNVEV come from the germline V gene (reference sequence). The CDR3 bases are TGTGCCAGCAGTTCCCCCGGACTAGCGGGATCGCAGTACTTC. As protein: CASSSPGLAGSQYF.

The V gene is TRBV9, the J gene TRBJ2-2; TRBD2 matches 14 bases. The V and J ends lost 3 bases and 5 bases, in that order; junction bases with no gene match: 9. The CDR3 length is 18 residues. Germline CDR1 and CDR2: SGDLS and YYNGEE. The CDR3 bases are TGTGCCAGCAGCGCCCAAATCGGACTAGCGGGAGGAACCGGGGAGCTGTTTTTT. It encodes CASSAQIGLAGGTGELFF.

CDR3 sequence reads: CASSGQGIEQYF. DNA of the CDR3: TGTGCCAGCAGTGGACAGGGGATCGAGCAGTACTTC. This chain connects TRBV2 to TRBJ2-7, with TRBD1 matching over 8 bases. Looked up from germline, CDR1 is SNHLY and CDR2 is FYNNEI. V trimming: 4 bases; J trimming: 6 bases; junction bases outside the gene matches: 2. The CDR3 is 12 residues long.

The DNA of the CDR3 is TGTGCCAGCAGCGTAGGGGCTAGCGGGTACACCGGGGAGCTGTTTTTT. Translation gives CASSVGASGYTGELFF. V and J are TRBV9 and TRBJ2-2, with TRBD2 identical over 8 bases. Germline V gene lookup returns CDR1 SGDLS and CDR2 YYNGEE. J lost 3 bases, V lost 0 bases, and 4 bases had no gene match. CDR3 length: 16 amino acids.

V usage is TRBV5-1 and J usage is TRBJ1-1, with 7 bases matching TRBD1. Looked up from germline, CDR1 is SGHRS and CDR2 is YFSETQ. The CDR3 contains 15 residues. The V gene end was trimmed by 2 bases and the J gene end by 0 bases; junction bases not matched to a gene: 4. The chain's CDR3 is CASSLGGQLNTEAFF. CDR3 sequence (DNA): TGCGCCAGCAGCTTAGGGGGACAGTTGAACACTGAAGCTTTCTTT.

V usage is TRBV5-6 and J usage is TRBJ2-2, with D hard to call. The V and J ends lost 1 base and 1 base respectively, with 14 bases between them. The germline V gene has CDR1 SGHDT and CDR2 YYEEEE. The CDR3 runs 17 residues. This CDR3 reads CASSLPAETLNTGELFF. The CDR3 DNA sequence: TGTGCCAGCAGCTTGCCGGCCGAGACACTGAACACCGGGGAGCTGTTTTTT.

The chain is built from TRBV5-1 and TRBJ1-6; D remains unclear. Germline V gene lookup returns CDR1 SGHRS and CDR2 YFSETQ. The V end lost 0 bases, the J end lost 7 bases, and 11 bases lay between the germline ends. The CDR3 is 15 residues long. CDR3 in DNA: TGCGCCAGCAGCTTGGGGCCCACGGGGAATTCACCCCTCCACTTT. Its translation: CASSLGPTGNSPLHF.

The chain joins TRBV30 to TRBJ1-2; D remains unclear. Germline V gene data show CDR1 as GTSNPN and CDR2 as SVGIG (reference sequence). The CDR3 length is 12 residues. V lost 2 bases to trimming and J lost 3 bases, with 7 bases between them. CDR3 sequence (DNA): TGTGCCTGGAGTCTGGAGGACTATGGCTACACCTTC. Translation: CAWSLEDYGYTF. Together with reference TRBV30 and TRBJ1-2, the CDR3 gives the full variable domain: SQTIHQWPATLVQPVGSPLSLECTVEGTSNPNLYWYRQAAGRGLQLLFYSVGIGQISSEVPQNLSASRPQDRQFILSSKKLLLSDSGFYLCAWSLEDYGYTFGSGTRLTVV.

The V and J genes are TRBV6-1 and TRBJ1-4; D is possibly TRBD1 (5 bases). The V end lost 7 bases, the J end lost 2 bases, and 11 bases lay between the germline ends. From germline, CDR1 is MNHNS and CDR2 SASEGT. The CDR3 has 14 amino acids. The chain's CDR3 is CASKLGDTNEKLFF. The CDR3 coding sequence is TGTGCCAGCAAGTTAGGGGACACTAATGAAAAACTGTTTTTT.

The rearrangement links TRBV28 to TRBJ2-2; D unresolved. The CDR3 is made up of 13 amino acids. Per germline, CDR1 MDHEN and CDR2 SYDVKM. V lost 1 base and J lost 3, with 3 bases in between. This chain's CDR3 is CASSLSDTGELFF. CDR3 sequence (DNA): TGTGCCAGCAGTTTATCGGACACCGGGGAGCTGTTTTTT.

CDR3 in amino acids: CAISYGTGGYEQYF. CDR3 nucleotide sequence: TGTGCCATCAGCTACGGGACAGGGGGGTACGAGCAGTACTTC. The chain is built from TRBV10-3 and TRBJ2-7, with TRBD1 identical over 11 bases. CDR1 is ENHRY and CDR2 is SYGVKD in the germline V gene. V lost 6 bases to trimming and J lost 4 bases; unmatched junction nucleotides: 5. The CDR3 is 14 residues long.

This clone appeared a few times. The chain combines TRBV9 with TRBJ1-1; 9 nucleotides line up with TRBD1. After removal of 3 bases from V and 7 bases from J, the junction contained 4 bases not matched to a gene. This CDR3 region has 13 residues. Germline loops: CDR1 SGDLS, CDR2 YYNGEE. In DNA form, the CDR3 reads TGTGCCAGCAGCGCCGGGACAGGGCTTGAAGCTTTCTTT. Protein: CASSAGTGLEAFF.

The chain joins TRBV4-1 to TRBJ2-7; D not certain. Trimming took off 2 bases at V and 3 bases at J, with 14 bases between the two ends. CDR1 is MGHRA, CDR2 YSYEKL, per germline. The length of the CDR3 is 15 residues. The CDR3 DNA reads TGCGCCAGCAGCCAACCCGGCCCTGGGTACTACGAGCAGTACTTC. Translated: CASSQPGPGYYEQYF.

This chain uses TRBV28 with TRBJ1-1; D is perhaps TRBD1 (6 bases). Germline CDR1 is MDHEN and CDR2 is SYDVKM. The V and J ends lost 1 base and 5 bases respectively, with 11 bases between them. CDR3 length equals 14 residues. This chain's CDR3 is CASSLYRVGTEAFF. The CDR3 coding sequence is TGTGCCAGCAGTTTATACAGGGTTGGGACTGAAGCTTTCTTT.

The rearrangement links TRBV29-1 to TRBJ2-2; D is undetermined. Trimming left V 2 bases short and J 7 bases short, with 5 bases between. Per germline, CDR1 SQVTM and CDR2 ANQGSEA. This CDR3 has 11 residues. This CDR3 reads CSVERFGELFF. In DNA form, the CDR3 reads TGCAGCGTTGAAAGGTTCGGGGAGCTGTTTTTT.

The gene calls are TRBV4-1 and TRBJ2-3; possibly TRBD1 for D (5 bases). Trimming shortened V by 0 bases and J by 1 base, and 14 bases separated the two germline ends. The CDR3 contains 17 residues. Germline CDR1 and CDR2: MGHRA and YSYEKL. CDR3 DNA: TGCGCCAGCAGCCAAGATGTCATCAGGGTCCGCACAGATACGCAGTATTTT. Amino acids: CASSQDVIRVRTDTQYF.

The CDR3 sequence is CASSIAGWNNEQFF. CDR3 DNA sequence: TGTGCCAGCAGCATCGCGGGGTGGAACAATGAGCAGTTCTTC. This chain connects TRBV6-1 to TRBJ2-1, with D maybe TRBD2 (6 bases). Germline V lookup: CDR1 MNHNS, CDR2 SASEGT. Trimming cost V 6 bases and J 5 bases, with 14 bases left between them. The CDR3 extends over 14 amino acids.

This chain uses TRBV5-1 with TRBJ1-5, with D tentatively TRBD1 (5 bases). The V gene lost 1 base and the J gene lost 3 bases, with 11 bases spanning the gap. Germline V CDR1 and CDR2: SGHRS, YFSETQ. The length of the CDR3 is 15 residues. CDR3 nucleotide sequence: TGCGCCAGCAGCTTGTTAGGGGAGACCAATCAGCCCCAGCATTTT. Its protein product is CASSLLGETNQPQHF.

This clone was observed a few times. The chain joins TRBV4-1 to TRBJ2-3; tentatively, D is TRBD1 (6 bases). V was trimmed by 1 base and J by 1 base, leaving 9 bases between them. This CDR3 comprises 15 residues. Per the germline V gene, CDR1 is MGHRA and CDR2 is YSYEKL. CDR3 region: CASSQGPGGTDTQYF. DNA for the CDR3: TGCGCCAGCAGCCAAGGGCCAGGGGGCACAGATACGCAGTATTTT.

This chain uses TRBV2 with TRBJ1-5; D unresolved. V was clipped by 7 bases and J by 5 bases, with 9 bases between them. The CDR3 length is 12 residues. Germline values: CDR1 SNHLY, CDR2 FYNNEI. The CDR3 sequence: CASTPGDQPQHF. In DNA form, the CDR3 reads TGTGCCAGCACCCCGGGAGATCAGCCCCAGCATTTT.

This clone was found a few times. This chain connects TRBV5-4 to TRBJ2-3; D remains ambiguous. Trimming took 0 bases from V and 11 from J, leaving 10 bases between them. In germline, CDR1 is SGHNT, CDR2 YYREEE (reference sequence). CDR3 size: 12 residues. The CDR3 reads CASSLDGRLQYF. The CDR3 bases are TGTGCCAGCAGCTTGGACGGCCGTTTGCAGTATTTT.

This chain links TRBV5-3 with TRBJ2-1; 8 nucleotides line up with TRBD1. TRBV5-3 is classed as an ORF, of uncertain function. J gave up 0 bases and V 0 bases, and 8 bases lay outside the gene matches. The CDR3 covers 18 residues. The CDR3: CARSLGQGLPSSYNEQFF. The DNA for the CDR3 is TGTGCCAGAAGCTTGGGACAGGGGCTACCCAGCTCCTACAATGAGCAGTTCTTC.

The chain couples TRBV5-6 to TRBJ2-5; possible D gene TRBD1, 6 bases. Per the germline V gene, CDR1 is SGHDT and CDR2 is YYEEEE. V was trimmed by 4 bases and J by 0 bases, leaving 7 bases between them. CDR3 size: 13 residues. CDR3 bases: TGTGCCAGCAGCCGACAGGACCAAGAGACCCAGTACTTC. It specifies CASSRQDQETQYF.

The chain recombines TRBV6-1 with TRBJ1-5; D gene uncertain. The CDR3 extends over 14 amino acids. The V end lost 3 bases, the J end lost 7 bases, and 13 bases lay between the germline ends. Germline V CDR1 and CDR2: MNHNS, SASEGT. The CDR3 reads CASSESGSDQPQHF. The DNA for the CDR3 is TGTGCCAGCAGTGAGAGTGGTTCCGACCAGCCCCAGCATTTT.

This clone was recorded once. The chain is built from TRBV11-2 and TRBJ2-2; D is perhaps TRBD2 (6 bases). Deletions cut 6 bases from V and 1 base from J, with 12 bases between. Germline V CDR1 and CDR2: SGHAT, FQNNGV. The CDR3 length is 15 residues. The CDR3 reads CASRREAGNTGELFF. The CDR3 DNA sequence: TGTGCCAGCAGAAGGGAGGCGGGGAACACCGGGGAGCTGTTTTTT.